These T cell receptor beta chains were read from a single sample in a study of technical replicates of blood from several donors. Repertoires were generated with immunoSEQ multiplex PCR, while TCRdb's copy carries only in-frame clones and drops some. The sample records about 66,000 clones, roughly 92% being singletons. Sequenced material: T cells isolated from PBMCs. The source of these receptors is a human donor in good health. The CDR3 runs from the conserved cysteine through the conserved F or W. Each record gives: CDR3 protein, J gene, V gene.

CDR3 protein: CASADPVREDEQFF
J gene: TRBJ2-1
V gene: TRBV9

CDR3 protein: CASSPDITEAFF
J gene: TRBJ1-1
V gene: TRBV6-1

CDR3 protein: CASSLFAGQGRYTEAFF
J gene: TRBJ1-1
V gene: TRBV27

CDR3 protein: CASSQDLRGGYTDTQYF
J gene: TRBJ2-3
V gene: TRBV4-3

CDR3 protein: CASSFPIKGSNQPQHF
J gene: TRBJ1-5
V gene: TRBV7-2

CDR3 protein: CASGREGLMDTQYF
J gene: TRBJ2-3
V gene: TRBV11-3

CDR3 protein: CASSQGGGLGSTDTQYF
J gene: TRBJ2-3
V gene: TRBV4-1

CDR3 protein: CASSYPQGRQSGANVLTF
J gene: TRBJ2-6
V gene: TRBV5-4

CDR3 protein: CASSGGYGEQYF
J gene: TRBJ2-7
V gene: TRBV19

CDR3 protein: CASSQDGNRDSEKLFF
J gene: TRBJ1-4
V gene: TRBV4-1

CDR3 protein: CASSDDFSSYNEQFF
J gene: TRBJ2-1
V gene: TRBV10-2

CDR3 protein: CASSLAGGPYNEQFF
J gene: TRBJ2-1
V gene: TRBV11-3

CDR3 protein: CASSLSQGVGYTF
J gene: TRBJ1-2
V gene: TRBV7-9

CDR3 protein: CASSEWFGALKYEQYF
J gene: TRBJ2-7
V gene: TRBV25-1

CDR3 protein: CASSLWGLGASNEQFF
J gene: TRBJ2-1
V gene: TRBV7-9

CDR3 protein: CASSSGSYNEQFF
J gene: TRBJ2-1
V gene: TRBV28

CDR3 protein: CASSSRQGGTDTQYF
J gene: TRBJ2-3
V gene: TRBV5-6

CDR3 protein: CASSERRGSDSNQPQHF
J gene: TRBJ1-5
V gene: TRBV6-1

CDR3 protein: CASSRLAGVWETQYF
J gene: TRBJ2-5
V gene: TRBV7-8

CDR3 protein: CASSLEGGNTGELFF
J gene: TRBJ2-2
V gene: TRBV11-3

CDR3 protein: CATGTSNQPQHF
J gene: TRBJ1-5
V gene: TRBV27

CDR3 protein: CSVEGVSGQENYGYTF
J gene: TRBJ1-2
V gene: TRBV29-1

CDR3 protein: CASSPYGGIPSYEQYF
J gene: TRBJ2-7
V gene: TRBV7-3

CDR3 protein: CASSPGQENEKLFF
J gene: TRBJ1-4
V gene: TRBV18

CDR3 protein: CASSTRTGNTEAFF
J gene: TRBJ1-1
V gene: TRBV5-1

CDR3 protein: CASSLSRVTEAFF
J gene: TRBJ1-1
V gene: TRBV6-1

CDR3 protein: CASSDIRGQGGSDTQYF
J gene: TRBJ2-3
V gene: TRBV6-4

CDR3 protein: CASSSRLEPYEQYF
J gene: TRBJ2-7
V gene: TRBV5-4

CDR3 protein: CASSRWDRESDEQYF
J gene: TRBJ2-7
V gene: TRBV7-9

CDR3 protein: CASSTPGGGYTF
J gene: TRBJ1-2
V gene: TRBV25-1

CDR3 protein: CASSFTGQGGNEQFF
J gene: TRBJ2-1
V gene: TRBV6-5

CDR3 protein: CASSPANTGELFF
J gene: TRBJ2-2
V gene: TRBV25-1

CDR3 protein: CASSGTGEDGYTF
J gene: TRBJ1-2
V gene: TRBV2

CDR3 protein: CASRGDINTEAFF
J gene: TRBJ1-1
V gene: TRBV10-1

CDR3 protein: CASSFGRRIEQFF
J gene: TRBJ2-1
V gene: TRBV7-8

CDR3 protein: CASSPPPAGVDFSGELFF
J gene: TRBJ2-2
V gene: TRBV18

CDR3 protein: CALRTGNTEAFF
J gene: TRBJ1-1
V gene: TRBV30

CDR3 protein: CASSTHTGERMVETQYF
J gene: TRBJ2-5
V gene: TRBV19

CDR3 protein: CASSSSTSGSRENEQFF
J gene: TRBJ2-1
V gene: TRBV7-9

CDR3 protein: CASTAGSSYNEQFF
J gene: TRBJ2-1
V gene: TRBV2

CDR3 protein: CAWSVGGETQYF
J gene: TRBJ2-5
V gene: TRBV30

CDR3 protein: CASSKGILAIGVYYEQYF
J gene: TRBJ2-7
V gene: TRBV21-1

CDR3 protein: CASNLRGREASTDTQYF
J gene: TRBJ2-3
V gene: TRBV9

CDR3 protein: CASSIRDRYSNQPQHF
J gene: TRBJ1-5
V gene: TRBV19

CDR3 protein: CASSLGLQETQYF
J gene: TRBJ2-5
V gene: TRBV28

CDR3 protein: CASLPGTGGQNYGYTF
J gene: TRBJ1-2
V gene: TRBV19

CDR3 protein: CASSRDRGQDEQYF
J gene: TRBJ2-7
V gene: TRBV18

CDR3 protein: CASRQFDGEKLFF
J gene: TRBJ1-4
V gene: TRBV19

CDR3 protein: CASSPWTGGDTNYGYTF
J gene: TRBJ1-2
V gene: TRBV27

CDR3 protein: CASSWRESVDTQYF
J gene: TRBJ2-3
V gene: TRBV6-5

CDR3 protein: CSSSDGNTIYF
J gene: TRBJ1-3
V gene: TRBV20-1

CDR3 protein: CASSLGQVTSYEQYF
J gene: TRBJ2-7
V gene: TRBV13

CDR3 protein: CAISESTTSGRARELFF
J gene: TRBJ2-2
V gene: TRBV10-3

CDR3 protein: CASSQGTRPIIYNEQFF
J gene: TRBJ2-1
V gene: TRBV4-3

CDR3 protein: CAITRDRFEYGYTF
J gene: TRBJ1-2
V gene: TRBV10-3